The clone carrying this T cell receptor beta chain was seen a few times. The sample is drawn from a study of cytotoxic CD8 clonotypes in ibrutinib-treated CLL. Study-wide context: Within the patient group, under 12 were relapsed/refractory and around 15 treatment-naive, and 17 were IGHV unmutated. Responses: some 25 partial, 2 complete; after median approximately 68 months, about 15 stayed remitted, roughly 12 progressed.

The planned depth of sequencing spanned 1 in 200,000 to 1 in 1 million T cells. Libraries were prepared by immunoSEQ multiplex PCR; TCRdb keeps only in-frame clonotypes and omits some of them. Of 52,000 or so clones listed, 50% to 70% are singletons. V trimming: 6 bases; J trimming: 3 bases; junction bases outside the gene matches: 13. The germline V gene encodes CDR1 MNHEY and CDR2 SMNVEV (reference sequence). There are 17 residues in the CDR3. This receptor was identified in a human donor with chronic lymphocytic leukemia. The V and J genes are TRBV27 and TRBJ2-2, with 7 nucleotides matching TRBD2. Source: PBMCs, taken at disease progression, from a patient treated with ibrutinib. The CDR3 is CASRVPFEGRDTGELFF. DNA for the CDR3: TGTGCCAGCAGAGTACCCTTTGAGGGGAGGGACACCGGGGAGCTGTTTTTT.